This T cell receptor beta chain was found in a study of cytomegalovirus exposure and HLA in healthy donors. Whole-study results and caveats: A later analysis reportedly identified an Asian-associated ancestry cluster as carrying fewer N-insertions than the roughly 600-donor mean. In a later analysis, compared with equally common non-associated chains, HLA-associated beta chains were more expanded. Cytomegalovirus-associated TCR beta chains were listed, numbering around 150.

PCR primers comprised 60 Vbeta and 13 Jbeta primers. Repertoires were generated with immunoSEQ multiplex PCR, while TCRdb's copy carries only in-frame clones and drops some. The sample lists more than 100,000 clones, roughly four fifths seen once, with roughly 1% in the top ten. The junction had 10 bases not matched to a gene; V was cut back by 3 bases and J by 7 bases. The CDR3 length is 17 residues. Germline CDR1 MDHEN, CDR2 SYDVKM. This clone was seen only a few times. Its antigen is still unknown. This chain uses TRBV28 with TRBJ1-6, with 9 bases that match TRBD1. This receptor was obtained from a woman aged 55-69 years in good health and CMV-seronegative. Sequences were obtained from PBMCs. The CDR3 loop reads CASSFMTGGNLNSPLHF. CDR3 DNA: TGTGCCAGCAGTTTTATGACAGGGGGAAATTTAAATTCACCCCTCCACTTT.